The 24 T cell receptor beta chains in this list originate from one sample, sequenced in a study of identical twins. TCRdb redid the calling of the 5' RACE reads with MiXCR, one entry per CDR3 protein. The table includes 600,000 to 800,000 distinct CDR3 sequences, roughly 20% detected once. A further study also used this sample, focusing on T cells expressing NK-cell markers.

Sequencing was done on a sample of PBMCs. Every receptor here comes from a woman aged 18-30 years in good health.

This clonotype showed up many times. As DNA, the CDR3 is TGTGCCAGCAGCTTCCGGGCGGGCGCTAGCACAGATACGCAGTATTTT. Residues: CASSFRAGASTDTQYF. This chain links TRBV7-9 with TRBJ2-3; TRBD2 might be the D (5 bases). The germline V gene has CDR1 SEHNR and CDR2 FQNEAQ (reference sequence). The germline V and J ends were trimmed by 3 bases and 0 bases, with 13 bases remaining between them. The CDR3 has 16 amino acids.

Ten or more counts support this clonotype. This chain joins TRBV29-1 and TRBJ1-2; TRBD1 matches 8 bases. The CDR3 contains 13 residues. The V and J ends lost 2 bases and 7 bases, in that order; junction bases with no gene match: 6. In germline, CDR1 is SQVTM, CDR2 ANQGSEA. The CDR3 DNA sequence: TGCAGCGTTGAAATGGACAGGGCTGGTGGCTACACCTTC. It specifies CSVEMDRAGGYTF.

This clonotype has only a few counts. The CDR3 nucleotides read TGCAGTGCTTGGGGACAGGGGGCCCACGAGCAGTACTTC. It yields the protein CSAWGQGAHEQYF. The chain recombines TRBV20-1 with TRBJ2-7, with 12 bases matching TRBD1. Germline-derived CDR1 and CDR2 are DFQATT and SNEGSKA (reference sequence). CDR3 length equals 13 residues. The V segment lost 5 bases and the J segment 5 bases; nucleotides outside the gene matches: 4.

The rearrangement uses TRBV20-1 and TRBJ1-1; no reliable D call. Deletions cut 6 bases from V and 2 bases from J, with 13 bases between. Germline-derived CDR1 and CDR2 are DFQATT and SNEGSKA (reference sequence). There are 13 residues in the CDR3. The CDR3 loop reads CSAPRIANTEAFF. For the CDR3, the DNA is TGCAGTGCCCCCAGGATCGCAAACACTGAAGCTTTCTTT.

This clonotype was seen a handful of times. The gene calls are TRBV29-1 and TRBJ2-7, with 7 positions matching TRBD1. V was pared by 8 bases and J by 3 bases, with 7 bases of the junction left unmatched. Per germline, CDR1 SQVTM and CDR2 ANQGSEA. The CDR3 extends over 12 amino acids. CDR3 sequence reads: CSTRDSYYEQYF. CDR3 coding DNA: TGCAGCACCCGGGACAGCTACTACGAGCAGTACTTC.

The CDR3 loop is CSARDRTRLSDTQYF. The CDR3 DNA reads TGCAGTGCTAGAGACCGGACTAGATTGTCAGATACGCAGTATTTT. The chain has TRBV20-1 and TRBJ2-3; 7 nucleotides agree with TRBD2. This CDR3 is 15 amino acids long. Trimming cost V 0 bases and J 4 bases; bases outside gene matches: 7. The germline CDR1 and CDR2 sequences are DFQATT and SNEGSKA (reference sequence).

DNA of the CDR3: TGTGCCAGCAGCTTGGCCGGGACTAAATCCTACGAGCAGTACTTC. Protein product: CASSLAGTKSYEQYF. This chain links TRBV7-3 with TRBJ2-7; the match to TRBD2 covers 7 bases. Germline CDR1 reads SGHTA; CDR2 reads FQGTGA. The CDR3 extends over 15 amino acids. V shed 3 bases and J 1 base; nucleotides not matched to a gene: 6.

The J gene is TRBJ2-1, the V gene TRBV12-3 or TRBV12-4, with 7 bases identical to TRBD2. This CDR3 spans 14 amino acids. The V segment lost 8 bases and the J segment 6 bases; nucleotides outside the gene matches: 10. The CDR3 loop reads CASGGLAVLNEQFF. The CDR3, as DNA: TGTGCCAGCGGCGGTCTAGCGGTCCTCAATGAGCAGTTCTTC.

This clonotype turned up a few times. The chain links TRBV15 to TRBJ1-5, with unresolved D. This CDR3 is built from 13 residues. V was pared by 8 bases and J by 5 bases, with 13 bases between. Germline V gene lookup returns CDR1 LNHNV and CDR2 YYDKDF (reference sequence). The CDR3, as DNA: TGTGCCACCCGCATGGTAGGATATCAGCCCCAGCATTTT. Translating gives CATRMVGYQPQHF.

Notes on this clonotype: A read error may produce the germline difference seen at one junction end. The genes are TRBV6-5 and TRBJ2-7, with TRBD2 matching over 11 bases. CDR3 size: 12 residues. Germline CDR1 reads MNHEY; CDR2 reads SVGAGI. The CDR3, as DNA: TGTGCCAGCAGCGGGACTAGCGGTAAGAAGGACTTC. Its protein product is CASSGTSGKKDF.

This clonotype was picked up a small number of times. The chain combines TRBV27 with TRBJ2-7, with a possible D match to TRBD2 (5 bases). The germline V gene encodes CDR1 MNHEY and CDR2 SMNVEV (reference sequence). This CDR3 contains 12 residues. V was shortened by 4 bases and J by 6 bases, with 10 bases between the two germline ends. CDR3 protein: CASSSWAGEQYF. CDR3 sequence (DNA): TGTGCCAGCAGTTCCTGGGCGGGCGAGCAGTACTTC.

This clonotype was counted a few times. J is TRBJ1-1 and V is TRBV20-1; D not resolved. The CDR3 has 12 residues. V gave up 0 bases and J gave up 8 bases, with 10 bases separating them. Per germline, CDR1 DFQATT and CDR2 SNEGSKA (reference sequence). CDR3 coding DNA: TGCAGTGCTAGAGATAGAGGATACGAAGCTTTCTTT. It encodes CSARDRGYEAFF.

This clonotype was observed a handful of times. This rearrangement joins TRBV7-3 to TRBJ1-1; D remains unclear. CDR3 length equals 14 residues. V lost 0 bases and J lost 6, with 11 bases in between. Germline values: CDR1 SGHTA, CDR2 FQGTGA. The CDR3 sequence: CASSLTASRSEAFF. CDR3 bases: TGTGCCAGCAGCTTAACGGCGTCGAGATCTGAAGCTTTCTTT.

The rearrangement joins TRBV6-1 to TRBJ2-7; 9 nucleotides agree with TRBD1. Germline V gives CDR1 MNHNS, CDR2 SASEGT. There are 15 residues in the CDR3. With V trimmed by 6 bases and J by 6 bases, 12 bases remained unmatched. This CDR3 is CASSTGTGLVSEQYF. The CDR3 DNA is TGTGCCAGCAGCACCGGGACAGGGCTCGTTTCCGAGCAGTACTTC.

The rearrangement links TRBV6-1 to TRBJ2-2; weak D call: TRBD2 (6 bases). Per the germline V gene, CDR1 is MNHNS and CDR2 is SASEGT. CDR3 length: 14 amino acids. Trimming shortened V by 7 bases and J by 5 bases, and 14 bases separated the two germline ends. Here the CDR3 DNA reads TGTGCCAGCACATCGGGGGAGGATACCGGGGAGCTGTTTTTT. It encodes CASTSGEDTGELFF.

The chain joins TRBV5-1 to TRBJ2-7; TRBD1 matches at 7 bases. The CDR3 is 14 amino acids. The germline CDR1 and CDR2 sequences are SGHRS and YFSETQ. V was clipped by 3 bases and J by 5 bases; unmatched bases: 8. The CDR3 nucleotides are TGCGCCAGCAGCTCAGGACAGGCCTGGAACGAGCAGTACTTC. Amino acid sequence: CASSSGQAWNEQYF.

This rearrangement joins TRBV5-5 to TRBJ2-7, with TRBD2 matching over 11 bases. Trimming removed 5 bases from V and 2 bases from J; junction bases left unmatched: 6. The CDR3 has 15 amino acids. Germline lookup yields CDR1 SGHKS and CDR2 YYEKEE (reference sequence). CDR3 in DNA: TGTGCCAGCAGAACTACTAGCGGGAGTCCCTACGAGCAGTACTTC. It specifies CASRTTSGSPYEQYF.

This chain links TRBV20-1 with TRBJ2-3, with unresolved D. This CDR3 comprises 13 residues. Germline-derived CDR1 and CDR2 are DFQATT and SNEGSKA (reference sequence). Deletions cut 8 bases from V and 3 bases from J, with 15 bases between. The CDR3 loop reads CSLLPPWTDTQYF. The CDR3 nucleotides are TGCAGTCTTTTACCCCCGTGGACAGATACGCAGTATTTT.

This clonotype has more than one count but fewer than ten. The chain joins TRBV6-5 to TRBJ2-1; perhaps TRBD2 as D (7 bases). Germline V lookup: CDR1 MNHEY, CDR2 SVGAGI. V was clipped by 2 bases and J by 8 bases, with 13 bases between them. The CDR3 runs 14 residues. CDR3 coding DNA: TGTGCCAGCAGTTACGGGGGGGCTAAGCATGAGCAGTTCTTC. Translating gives CASSYGGAKHEQFF.

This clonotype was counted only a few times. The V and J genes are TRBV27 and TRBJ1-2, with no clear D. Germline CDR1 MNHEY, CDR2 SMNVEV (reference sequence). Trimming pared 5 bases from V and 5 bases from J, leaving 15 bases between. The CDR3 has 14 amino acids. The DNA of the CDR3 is TGTGCCAGCAGTCGTAACGGGCTCCGGTATGGCTACACCTTC. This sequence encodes CASSRNGLRYGYTF.

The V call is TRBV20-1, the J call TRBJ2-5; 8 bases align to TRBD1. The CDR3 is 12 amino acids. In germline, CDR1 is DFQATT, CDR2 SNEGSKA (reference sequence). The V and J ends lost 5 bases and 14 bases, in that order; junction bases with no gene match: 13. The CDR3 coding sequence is TGCAGTGCTCCCCAGGGGGCGAGGGAGAATTACTTC. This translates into CSAPQGARENYF.

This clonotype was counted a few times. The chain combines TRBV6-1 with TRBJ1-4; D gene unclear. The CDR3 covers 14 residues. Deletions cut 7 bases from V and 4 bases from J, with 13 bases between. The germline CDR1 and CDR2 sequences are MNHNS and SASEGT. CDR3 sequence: CASTPRAFNEKLFF. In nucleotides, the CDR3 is TGTGCCAGCACCCCTCGGGCCTTTAATGAAAAACTGTTTTTT.

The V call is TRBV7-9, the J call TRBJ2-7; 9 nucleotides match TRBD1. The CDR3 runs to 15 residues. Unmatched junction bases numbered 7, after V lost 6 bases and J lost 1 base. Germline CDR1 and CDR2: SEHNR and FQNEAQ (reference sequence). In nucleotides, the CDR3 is TGTGCCAGCAGAGTGACAGGGGGGACTTCCTACGAGCAGTACTTC. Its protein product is CASRVTGGTSYEQYF.

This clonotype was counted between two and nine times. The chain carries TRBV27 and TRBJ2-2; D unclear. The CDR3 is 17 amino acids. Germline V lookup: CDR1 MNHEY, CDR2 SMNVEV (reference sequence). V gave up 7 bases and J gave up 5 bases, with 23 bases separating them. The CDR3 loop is CASNFLRTISTTGELFF. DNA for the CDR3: TGTGCCAGCAATTTCCTCCGAACAATCTCTACTACCGGGGAGCTGTTTTTT.